This T cell receptor beta chain was identified during a study of blood T cell repertoires in COVID-19. Study overall: Samples came from the United States, Italy and Spain, spanning acute and convalescent COVID-19. In each case, the material was cDNA or gDNA derived from T cells, B-cell-depleted T cells, or PBMCs.

The CDR3 consists of 14 residues. Between the trimmed V and J ends, which lost 2 bases and 6 bases, there was a span of 10 bases. Germline values: CDR1 MNHEY, CDR2 SMNVEV (reference sequence). In the original processing: Amplification of reference gene primers provided the estimated nucleated cell counts. Data came from immunoSEQ multiplex PCR; TCRdb stores just in-frame clones and leaves some out. V, J and clone size derive from that table, while D and trimming were established from the DNA sequence. The table lists roughly 300,000 clones, over 75% of them singletons, with less than 9.5% in the top ten.

V and J are TRBV27 and TRBJ1-4; TRBD1 might be the D (5 bases). Sequenced input: peripheral blood. The source is a woman between 50 and 59 years old who had recovered from COVID-19. The CDR3 DNA reads as TGTGCCAGCAGTTTAGTTGGGGCGTATGAAAAACTGTTTTTT. This gives the protein CASSLVGAYEKLFF.